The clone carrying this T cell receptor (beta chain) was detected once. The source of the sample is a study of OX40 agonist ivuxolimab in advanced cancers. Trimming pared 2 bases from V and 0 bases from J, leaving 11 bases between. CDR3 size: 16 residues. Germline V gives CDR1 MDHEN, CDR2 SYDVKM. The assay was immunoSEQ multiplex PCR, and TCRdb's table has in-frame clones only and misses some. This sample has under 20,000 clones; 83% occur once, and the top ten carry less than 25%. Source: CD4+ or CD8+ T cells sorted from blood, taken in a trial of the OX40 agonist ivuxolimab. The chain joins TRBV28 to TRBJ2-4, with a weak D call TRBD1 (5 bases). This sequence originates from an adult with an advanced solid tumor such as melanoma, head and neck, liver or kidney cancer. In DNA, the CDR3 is TGTGCCAGCAGTTTACCCCCAGGGCTAGCCAAAAACATTCAGTACTTC. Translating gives CASSLPPGLAKNIQYF.